One and the same sample provided the 28 T cell receptor beta chains below, sequenced in a study of blood T cell repertoires in COVID-19 (dated by TCRdb to about 2020). Library creation used the immunoSEQ multiplex PCR assay. The table comes from immuneACCESS by way of TCRdb, which keeps in-frame sequences with V and J called. Part of the clones is missing from these tables; in studies checked, under half for an unresolved V gene and the rest for unknown reasons. Present in this sample are 150,000 or so clones, 86% of which were seen just once. The leading ten clones occupy about 0.95% of the sample. Sequencing input: peripheral blood. The receptors come from a man younger than 35 with acute or convalescent COVID-19.

This clone was counted a single time. The chain recombines TRBV21-1 with TRBJ1-4; no check of the table's D call, TRBD1, against the DNA was made. TRBV21-1 counts as a pseudogene. CDR3 size: 15 residues. In DNA form, the CDR3 reads TGTGCCAGCAGCTCGCCCAGGGGAGCCGGTGAAAAACTGTTTTTT. Amino acids: CASSSPRGAGEKLFF.

V and J are TRBV3-1 (or the pseudogene TRBV3-2) and TRBJ2-3; D perhaps matches TRBD2 (7 bases). The length of the CDR3 is 14 residues. The V gene lost 0 bases and the J gene lost 10 bases, with 14 bases spanning the gap. Germline CDR1 LGHDT, CDR2 YNNKEL (reference sequence). CDR3 protein: CASSQDWGGLAQYF. CDR3 in DNA: TGTGCCAGCAGCCAAGATTGGGGGGGGCTGGCGCAGTATTTT.

The chain is built from TRBV19 and TRBJ2-7, with 11 nucleotides matching TRBD2. The CDR3 is made up of 14 amino acids. V dropped 11 bases and J dropped 1; count of bases not matched to a gene: 7. The germline V gene has CDR1 LNHDA and CDR2 SQIVND (reference sequence). The CDR3 sequence: CASSGTSGSYEQYF. CDR3 in DNA: TGTGCCTCCTCCGGGACTAGCGGTTCCTACGAGCAGTACTTC.

The V and J genes are TRBV11-3 and TRBJ1-1, with D unresolved. The CDR3 totals 14 residues. Trimming cost V 3 bases and J 3 bases, with 11 bases left between them. Germline values: CDR1 SGHNT, CDR2 YENEEA. The CDR3 DNA reads as TGTGCCAGCAGCTTCACACACGGGGACACTGAAGCTTTCTTT. Protein product: CASSFTHGDTEAFF. Using reference TRBV11-3 and TRBJ1-1 for the parts outside the CDR3, the full variable domain is EAGVVQSPRYKIIEKKQPVAFWCNPISGHNTLYWYLQNLGQGPELLIRYENEEAVDDSQLPKDRFSAERLKGVDSTLKIQPAELGDSAVYLCASSFTHGDTEAFFGQGTRLTVV.

The gene calls are TRBV19 and TRBJ1-5; tentative D call: TRBD1 (5 bases). Trimming removed 1 base at V and 4 bases at J, with 11 bases between. Germline CDR1 and CDR2: LNHDA and SQIVND (reference sequence). The CDR3 spans 15 residues. CDR3 amino acids: CASSIAQVGNQPQHF. CDR3 bases: TGTGCCAGTAGTATAGCACAGGTGGGGAATCAGCCCCAGCATTTT.

The V gene is TRBV2, the J gene TRBJ1-2; 8 nucleotides line up with TRBD1. Losses at the gene ends were 2 bases for V and 4 bases for J; bases not matched to a gene: 3. The CDR3 spans 14 residues. The V gene's germline CDR1 is SNHLY and CDR2 FYNNEI. The chain's CDR3 is CASSETTGVYGYTF. CDR3 bases: TGTGCCAGCAGTGAAACGACAGGGGTCTATGGCTACACCTTC.

The chain uses TRBV5-8 and TRBJ1-5; D remains ambiguous. Trimming cost V 6 bases and J 1 base, with 14 bases left between them. The CDR3 consists of 15 residues. In germline, CDR1 is SGHTS, CDR2 YDEGEE. Here the CDR3 reads CASKVFEASNQPQHF. CDR3 nucleotide sequence: TGTGCCAGCAAGGTCTTCGAGGCGAGCAATCAGCCCCAGCATTTT.

V is TRBV2 and J is TRBJ1-5; weak D call: TRBD1 (6 bases). Deletions cut 5 bases from V and 7 bases from J, with 6 bases between. The V gene's germline CDR1 is SNHLY and CDR2 FYNNEI. The CDR3 runs to 11 residues. The CDR3: CASSRGQPQHF. The CDR3 region has the DNA TGTGCCAGCAGTAGGGGGCAGCCCCAGCATTTT.

The DNA of the CDR3 is TGTGCCACCAGTGACCGATCTAGCGGCAATGAGCAGTTCTTC. Its translation: CATSDRSSGNEQFF. The V gene is TRBV24-1, the J gene TRBJ2-1, with 7 bases fitting TRBD2. Germline loops: CDR1 KGHDR, CDR2 SFDVKD. CDR3 length equals 14 residues. J was trimmed by 6 bases and V by 4 bases; bases with no gene match: 5.

DNA for the CDR3: TGTGCCAGTAGTCCTGAACGAGTGATTTACAATGAGCAGTTCTTC. It codes for CASSPERVIYNEQFF. The chain joins TRBV19 to TRBJ2-1; D remains unclear. The V end lost 5 bases, the J end lost 4 bases, and 15 bases lay between the germline ends. CDR1 LNHDA and CDR2 SQIVND come from the germline V gene (reference sequence). The CDR3 sequence is 15 residues long.

This chain links TRBV9 with TRBJ2-2; 7 positions agree with TRBD1. The ends lost 0 bases at V and 6 bases at J; junction bases unmatched: 8. The germline CDR1 and CDR2 sequences are SGDLS and YYNGEE. The CDR3 loop spans 16 amino acids. The CDR3 region has the DNA TGTGCCAGCAGCGTAGCAATAGGGGGCGGTTCCGGGGAGCTGTTTTTT. Its protein is CASSVAIGGGSGELFF.

In its sample, this clone was seen a few times. The CDR3 is CASRGGGGANNSPLHF. The CDR3 region has the DNA TGTGCCAGCAGAGGGGGTGGGGGGGCGAACAATTCACCCCTCCACTTT. The chain links TRBV2 to TRBJ1-6; D is perhaps TRBD1 (6 bases). Germline CDR1 is SNHLY and CDR2 is FYNNEI. The CDR3 is made up of 16 amino acids. The V and J ends lost 6 bases and 7 bases respectively, with 19 bases between them.

The V and J genes are TRBV5-1 and TRBJ2-5; perhaps TRBD1 as D (5 bases). Germline loops: CDR1 SGHRS, CDR2 YFSETQ. The length of the CDR3 is 13 residues. V was cut by 4 bases and J by 2 bases, with 9 bases left in between. The CDR3 DNA reads TGCGCCAGCAGCGCTGACAGACAAGAGACCCAGTACTTC. This encodes CASSADRQETQYF.

The rearrangement joins TRBV24-1 to TRBJ1-2; 9 bases align to TRBD1. CDR1 is KGHDR and CDR2 is SFDVKD in the germline V gene. V lost 6 bases to trimming and J lost 7 bases; unmatched junction nucleotides: 5. The CDR3 is 13 residues long. The CDR3: CATSMDRGGGYTF. CDR3 DNA: TGTGCCACCAGTATGGACAGGGGAGGTGGCTACACCTTC.

The V gene is TRBV9, the J gene TRBJ1-3, with 10 bases matching TRBD1. The CDR3 consists of 16 residues. V gave up 1 base and J gave up 7 bases; unmatched junction bases: 8. CDR1 and CDR2 from the germline V gene are SGDLS and YYNGEE. DNA for the CDR3: TGTGCCAGCAGCGTATACGACAGGGGGCAGATGAACACCATATATTTT. It is translated as CASSVYDRGQMNTIYF.

The chain is built from TRBV7-8 and TRBJ1-3; no clear D gene. The CDR3 length is 13 residues. Germline lookup yields CDR1 SGHVS and CDR2 FQNEAQ. The V and J ends lost 5 bases and 4 bases respectively, with 9 bases between them. This CDR3 reads CASSVSLGNTIYF. The CDR3 DNA is TGTGCCAGCAGCGTTTCACTAGGAAACACCATATATTTT.

Here the CDR3 reads CASSMTEQETQYF. Here the CDR3 DNA reads TGTGCCAGTAGTATGACAGAACAAGAGACCCAGTACTTC. V gene TRBV19 combines with J gene TRBJ2-5; D may be TRBD1 (5 bases). In germline, CDR1 is LNHDA, CDR2 SQIVND (reference sequence). The CDR3 contains 13 residues. The germline V and J ends were trimmed by 3 bases and 2 bases, with 7 bases remaining between them.

The chain employs TRBV13 and TRBJ1-4, with D hard to call. The V gene lost 5 bases and the J gene lost 8 bases, with 9 bases spanning the gap. The CDR3 consists of 12 residues. CDR1 and CDR2 (germline): PRHDT, FYEKMQ (reference sequence). The CDR3 protein is CASSTSGEKLFF. Here the CDR3 DNA reads TGTGCCAGCAGCACGAGCGGGGAAAAACTGTTTTTT. The variable domain in full, with the rest retrieved from reference TRBV13 and TRBJ1-4, is AAGVIQSPRHLIKEKRETATLKCYPIPRHDTVYWYQQGPGQDPQFLISFYEKMQSDKGSIPDRFSAQQFSDYHSELNMSSLELGDSALYFCASSTSGEKLFFGSGTQLSVL.

This clone was counted a single time. The V and J genes are TRBV30 and TRBJ1-6; 10 bases line up with TRBD1. The junction had 7 bases not matched to a gene; V was cut back by 0 bases and J by 11 bases. The germline gives CDR1 GTSNPN, CDR2 SVGIG (reference sequence). The CDR3 totals 15 residues. CDR3 coding DNA: TGTGCCTGGAGTGTACCCGGACAGGGGGTGGCACCCCTCCACTTT. It is translated as CAWSVPGQGVAPLHF. Filled out from reference TRBV30 and TRBJ1-6, the complete variable domain reads SQTIHQWPATLVQPVGSPLSLECTVEGTSNPNLYWYRQAAGRGLQLLFYSVGIGQISSEVPQNLSASRPQDRQFILSSKKLLLSDSGFYLCAWSVPGQGVAPLHFGNGTRLTVT.

The chain links TRBV7-9 to TRBJ2-3; 12 bases line up with TRBD2. Germline CDR1 reads SEHNR; CDR2 reads FQNEAQ (reference sequence). This CDR3 has 15 residues. V was pared by 8 bases and J by 5 bases, with 8 bases of the junction left unmatched. CDR3 region: CASHASGGAGDTQYF. The CDR3 nucleotides read TGTGCCAGCCATGCTAGCGGGGGGGCGGGAGATACGCAGTATTTT.

The chain employs TRBV7-8 and TRBJ1-2, with D uncertain. This CDR3 has 14 amino acids. The germline V and J ends were trimmed by 4 bases and 5 bases, with 14 bases remaining between them. Germline assignment: CDR1 SGHVS and CDR2 FQNEAQ. CDR3 nucleotides: TGTGCCAGCAGCTCCTCATTGGCAGAATATGGCTACACCTTC. Residues: CASSSSLAEYGYTF.

This clone was seen a few times. The CDR3 DNA reads TGTGCCAGTGGACAGGGGGCGAATAACTATGGCTACACCTTC. Amino acid sequence: CASGQGANNYGYTF. This chain links TRBV6-5 with TRBJ1-2; 11 nucleotides agree with TRBD1. The CDR3 consists of 14 residues. V shed 9 bases, J shed 1 base, and the junction held 4 bases outside the gene matches. Germline assignment: CDR1 MNHEY and CDR2 SVGAGI.

The chain combines TRBV21-1 with TRBJ1-5; the tabulated D call, TRBD1, remains unverified against the DNA. TRBV21-1 is described as a pseudogene. This CDR3 contains 15 residues. The CDR3 loop is CASSPRDTCNQPQHF. CDR3 sequence (DNA): TGTGCCAGCAGCCCACGGGACACCTGCAATCAGCCCCAGCATTTT.

This chain connects TRBV3-1 (or the pseudogene TRBV3-2) to TRBJ1-4, with unresolved D. Trimming removed 2 bases at V and 4 bases at J, with 11 bases between. This CDR3 is built from 15 residues. Looked up from germline, CDR1 is LGHDT and CDR2 is YNNKEL (reference sequence). CDR3 coding DNA: TGTGCCAGCAGCCAACTTCAGGCCGATAATGAAAAACTGTTTTTT. Translation gives CASSQLQADNEKLFF.

The chain carries TRBV6-5 and TRBJ1-2, with D tentatively TRBD1 (6 bases). Germline V gives CDR1 MNHEY, CDR2 SVGAGI. CDR3 length: 14 residues. Trimming pared 5 bases from V and 0 bases from J, leaving 10 bases between. CDR3 loop: CASSRGGTNYGYTF. CDR3 DNA: TGTGCCAGCAGTAGAGGGGGAACTAACTATGGCTACACCTTC.

This sequence joins TRBV19 and TRBJ1-6; 10 bases line up with TRBD1. The V segment lost 3 bases and the J segment 7 bases; nucleotides outside the gene matches: 0. This CDR3 has 14 residues. Germline V CDR1 and CDR2: LNHDA, SQIVND (reference sequence). CDR3 bases: TGTGCCAGTAGTATGGGACAGGGGAATTCACCCCTCCACTTT. Translated, it gives CASSMGQGNSPLHF.

The chain joins TRBV27 to TRBJ2-1, with 8 nucleotides matching TRBD1. The CDR3 loop spans 16 amino acids. After removal of 2 bases from V and 7 bases from J, the junction contained 10 bases not matched to a gene. Germline V gene lookup returns CDR1 MNHEY and CDR2 SMNVEV (reference sequence). The CDR3, as DNA: TGTGCCAGCAGTTTAACAGGGGGGTTCGGTTGGAATGAGCAGTTCTTC. Translation gives CASSLTGGFGWNEQFF.

This CDR3 reads CASSSGTGFYGYTF. The CDR3 nucleotides read TGTGCCAGCAGCTCGGGAACAGGGTTCTATGGCTACACCTTC. The chain combines TRBV5-4 with TRBJ1-2, with D maybe TRBD1 (6 bases). V lost 3 bases to trimming and J lost 4 bases, with 13 bases between them. Germline V gives CDR1 SGHNT, CDR2 YYREEE (reference sequence). CDR3 length: 14 residues.